A selection of T cell receptor beta chains follows, all from one sample in a study of cytomegalovirus exposure and HLA in healthy donors. Sequenced by immunoSEQ multiplex PCR; TCRdb stores in-frame clones only, minus some. The table lists fewer than 140,000 clones, roughly four fifths of them singletons. The sequencing input was PBMCs. These receptors were collected from a man aged 45-65 years in good health and CMV-seronegative. Each CDR3 is given with its conserved first and last residue. D genes are given only for firm matches. For some rows the clone size is stated as once, few or many, or as a class when expanded; others skip it.

>.|TRBJ2-3|TRBD2|TRBV10-1
CASSDPGVAGVTDTQYF
TGCGCCAGCAGTGACCCGGGGGTAGCGGGAGTCACAGATACGCAGTATTTT
>.|TRBJ2-1|TRBD2|TRBV5-3
CARSPPPASGGHYNEQFF
TGTGCCAGAAGCCCCCCCCCGGCTAGCGGGGGTCACTACAATGAGCAGTTCTTC
>.|TRBJ1-1|TRBD1|TRBV10-3
CATTGQMNTEAFF
TGTGCCACTACGGGACAGATGAACACTGAAGCTTTCTTT
>.|TRBJ1-5|.|TRBV6-1
CASSEARPQHF
TGTGCCAGCAGTGAAGCGCGGCCCCAGCATTTT
>.|TRBJ2-7|TRBD2|TRBV4-2
CASSQAGLIDEQYF
TGTGCCAGCAGCCAAGCGGGACTAATTGACGAGCAGTACTTC
>.|TRBJ2-1|TRBD2|TRBV25-1
CASGGAYNEQFF
TGTGCCAGCGGGGGGGCCTACAATGAGCAGTTCTTC
>.|TRBJ1-2|TRBD1|TRBV5-5
CASSLTGAEDGYTF
TGTGCCAGCAGCTTGACAGGGGCGGAGGATGGCTACACCTTC
>few|TRBJ2-5|.|TRBV6-5
CASSYARREATQYF
TGTGCCAGCAGTTACGCCCGTCGTGAGGCGACCCAGTACTTC
>.|TRBJ1-4|TRBD1|TRBV6-6
CASSWDRDDRWKLFF
TGTGCCAGCAGCTGGGACAGGGATGATCGTTGGAAACTGTTTTTT
>.|TRBJ1-1|.|TRBV7-9
CASSLASGKTTEAFF
TGTGCCAGCAGCTTAGCGTCAGGGAAGACGACTGAAGCTTTCTTT
>.|TRBJ2-3|TRBD2|TRBV4-3
CASSPRGSGGTDTQYF
TGCGCCAGCAGCCCTCGGGGTAGCGGGGGCACAGATACGCAGTATTTT
>.|TRBJ2-7|.|TRBV4-3
CASSQGLVDSSYEQYF
TGCGCCAGCAGCCAAGGGTTAGTGGACAGTTCCTACGAGCAGTACTTC
>.|TRBJ1-1|TRBD1|TRBV30
CAWTDRANTEAFF
TGTGCCTGGACCGACAGGGCTAACACTGAAGCTTTCTTT
>.|TRBJ1-3|.|TRBV10-1
CASSETGISGNTIYF
TGCGCCAGCAGCGAAACAGGGATCTCTGGAAACACCATATATTTT
>.|TRBJ1-1|TRBD1|TRBV4-1
CASSQDWRDREAFF
TGCGCCAGCAGCCAAGATTGGAGGGACAGGGAAGCTTTCTTT
>few|TRBJ1-5|.|TRBV28
CASSLGTDQPQHF
TGTGCCAGCAGTTTGGGGACTGATCAGCCCCAGCATTTT
>.|TRBJ2-7|TRBD2|TRBV11-2
CASSPFTGGGPYEQYF
TGTGCCAGCAGCCCCTTCACCGGGGGGGGCCCATACGAGCAGTACTTC
>.|TRBJ2-7|TRBD1|TRBV4-1
CASSQAGTDYEQYF
TGCGCCAGCAGCCAAGCCGGGACAGACTACGAGCAGTACTTC
>.|TRBJ1-5|.|TRBV6-5
CASSSKPSGQPQHF
TGTGCCAGCAGTTCGAAGCCTAGTGGTCAGCCCCAGCATTTT
>.|TRBJ1-1|.|TRBV9
CASSGMELNTEAFF
TGTGCCAGCAGCGGGATGGAGCTGAACACTGAAGCTTTCTTT
>.|TRBJ2-5|.|TRBV27
CASSQGGIETQYF
TGTGCCAGCAGTCAGGGGGGTATCGAGACCCAGTACTTC
>.|TRBJ1-2|.|TRBV6-4
CASSGRGDYGYTF
TGTGCCAGCAGTGGTCGGGGTGACTATGGCTACACCTTC
>once|TRBJ1-6|.|TRBV19
CASSKQDRSSPLHF
TGTGCCAGTAGTAAACAAGACAGAAGTTCACCCCTCCACTTT
>.|TRBJ2-5|.|TRBV6-6
CASSYDKETQYF
TGTGCCAGCAGTTACGACAAAGAGACCCAGTACTTC